The rows below give T cell receptor beta chains drawn from one sample of a study of beta chain features in type 1 diabetes. Produced via immunoSEQ multiplex PCR; TCRdb's table is partial and in-frame only. Among some 170,000 clones listed, almost 65% were seen once. The specimen sequenced was naive CD4+ T cells from blood. The source of these receptors is a man aged 25-45 years with type 1 diabetes. CDR3s include the opening cysteine and the closing phenylalanine or tryptophan. Fields, in order: J gene, V gene, D gene, clone size, CDR3 protein, CDR3 DNA. D genes are given only for firm matches. Clone size is shown for a subset of rows, as once, few, many or a class of expanded clone.

J: TRBJ2-4; V: TRBV15; D: NA; size: few; CDR3: CATSRDPGLAKNIQYF; DNA: TGTGCCACCAGCAGAGATCCCGGCCTAGCCAAAAACATTCAGTACTTC
J: TRBJ1-1; V: TRBV29-1; D: NA; size: NA; CDR3: CSVTSSLEGFEGAFF; DNA: TGCAGCGTTACGAGCTCTCTCGAGGGGTTTGAAGGAGCTTTCTTT
J: TRBJ2-1; V: TRBV7-9; D: NA; size: few; CDR3: CASSFVSHEQFF; DNA: TGTGCCAGCAGCTTTGTCAGCCATGAGCAGTTCTTC
J: TRBJ2-4; V: TRBV7-2; D: NA; size: few; CDR3: CASSLEGFAKNIQYF; DNA: TGTGCCAGCAGCTTAGAAGGCTTCGCCAAAAACATTCAGTACTTC
J: TRBJ2-5; V: TRBV10-3; D: NA; size: NA; CDR3: CAIRLQLQETQYF; DNA: TGTGCCATCAGGTTACAGCTCCAAGAGACCCAGTACTTC
J: TRBJ1-1; V: TRBV18; D: NA; size: NA; CDR3: CASSPHRELGTEAFF; DNA: TGTGCCAGCTCACCCCACAGGGAGTTGGGCACTGAAGCTTTCTTT
J: TRBJ1-1; V: TRBV29-1; D: NA; size: NA; CDR3: CSVGDTWNTEAFF; DNA: TGCAGCGTGGGAGACACATGGAACACTGAAGCTTTCTTT
J: TRBJ1-1; V: TRBV29-1; D: NA; size: NA; CDR3: CSVEDRTEAFF; DNA: TGCAGCGTTGAAGATCGCACTGAAGCTTTCTTT
J: TRBJ2-3; V: TRBV9; D: NA; size: NA; CDR3: CASSVATTPGTDTQYF; DNA: TGTGCCAGCAGCGTAGCTACCACCCCTGGCACAGATACGCAGTATTTT
J: TRBJ1-2; V: TRBV10-3; D: TRBD1; size: NA; CDR3: CAISEDRGYGYTF; DNA: TGTGCCATCAGTGAGGACAGGGGTTATGGCTACACCTTC
J: TRBJ2-4; V: TRBV4-3; D: NA; size: few; CDR3: CASSQDEGSKNIQYF; DNA: TGCGCCAGCAGCCAAGATGAAGGGTCCAAAAACATTCAGTACTTC